What follows is one TCR beta chain and its context. The data were produced by immunoSEQ multiplex PCR, yet TCRdb's version contains in-frame clones alone and is incomplete. The table shows tens of thousands of clones, with over 85% occurring only once. This record belongs to a study of T cell changes during pregnancy in multiple sclerosis. V lost 4 bases to trimming and J lost 3 bases, with 9 bases between them. Germline V CDR1 and CDR2: SGHDN, FVKESK. There are 14 residues in the CDR3. This receptor was obtained from a female donor in good health, enrolled as a control in a pregnancy study. The rearrangement uses TRBV14 and TRBJ2-2; D might be TRBD2 (5 bases). The sequenced sample was peripheral blood, obtained in the third trimester of pregnancy. CDR3 nucleotide sequence: TGTGCCAGCAGCCTGGGAGAGCACACCGGGGAGCTGTTTTTT. Protein product: CASSLGEHTGELFF.